This T cell receptor beta chain was documented in a study of persistence of HIV-infected CD4 T cells (dated by TCRdb to the early 2020s). For context, the study as a whole: Suppressive ART had been received by participants for a median of roughly 8 years. Peripheral blood samples of up to roughly 200 mL were collected at multiple time points, except for a couple of participants, who underwent leukapheresis at a single time point. Anti-CD3/anti-CD28 stimulation activated a higher proportion of cells, with a lower memory fraction, than antigen stimulation. The study isolated CMV- and HIV-1 Gag-responding CD4+ T cells from ART-treated individuals to examine antigen-driven clonal expansion of HIV-1-infected cells. TCRbeta sequencing assessed the clonality of all cells in each sorted population, while proviral sequencing assessed the clonality of infected cells. The TCR cluster analysis across participants included under ten participants for CMV and more than five participants for Gag.

This sample's treatment or condition label indicates: suppressive antiretroviral therapy. As a nonspecific positive control representing the CD4+ T cell repertoire, cells were stimulated with anti-CD3/anti-CD28 magnetic beads. Sorting of responding CD4+ T cells was based on upregulation of both CD40 ligand and CD69. Participants were HIV-1-infected adults who started suppressive ART during chronic infection. Plasma HIV-1 RNA had been undetectable (below 50 copies/mL) in participants for at least 4 years. To be included, participants needed a CD4+ T cell count above 400 cells/uL and a positive CMV serology. Before stimulation, PBMCs were isolated using density centrifugation and then depleted of CD8+ T cells. Stimulation of CD8-depleted PBMCs was carried out for about 20 hours with anti-CD28/CD49d costimulation, CD40-blocking antibody and enfuvirtide, to prevent new infections. Cell sorting was done on a Beckman Coulter MoFlo Legacy or XDP sorter, and dead cells were excluded with propidium iodide. Genomic DNA was extracted using the QIAamp DNA Mini Kit for samples with more than one million cells and using the Quick-DNA Microprep Kit for all other samples.

In the case of this clone: This clone's antigen is unknown. No base quality values were provided; no much bigger clone lies one nucleotide off.

From the cysteine up to the phenylalanine, the CDR3 has a length of 13 residues. The kept DNA is CDR3 alone, 39 bases in frame from the first base. According to the germline V gene, CDR1 reads MNHEY and CDR2 reads SVGAGI. The junction carries 12 bases between V and J, which are trimmed by 11 bases and 1 base respectively. On the study overall, not on this receptor specifically: Because the TCR analyses were done in bulk, restricting them to just the rare CMV-responding cells that actually carried HIV-1 proviruses was not possible. Significantly lower TCRbeta richness was observed in CMV- and Gag-responding cells than in anti-CD3/anti-CD28-responding cells, and higher oligoclonality was observed in CMV-responding cells than in CD3/CD28-stimulated and Gag-responding cells. Only a small number of individuals took part in the study, and the range of antigens tested was limited. Antigen-responding cells were enriched for expanded CDR3beta sequences that were degenerate, which suggests that CD4+ responses to CMV and Gag underwent convergent selection. Within the same sorted populations, TCR oligoclonality correlated with proviral oligoclonality.

TCRbeta repertoires were sequenced from genomic DNA with the immunoSEQ hsTCRB assay version 4 in survey mode. Genomic DNA was diluted to about 9.4 ng/uL, using up to roughly 1 ug per sample for TCRbeta sequencing. As for the original processing: ImmunoSeq Analyzer 3.0 was used for analysis of TCRbeta data, and diversity was computed on productive nucleotide rearrangements. The improved Chao index was used to estimate lower-bound TCR diversity, and the Gini coefficient was used to estimate clonality using the Immunarch R package. Different nucleotide rearrangements encoding the same CDR3beta amino acid sequence were counted as distinct clonotypes. TCRbeta sequences significantly enriched in antigen-responding cells relative to anti-CD3/anti-CD28-activated cells were identified by differential abundance analysis. Using predicted peptide-MHC specificity as the basis, GLIPH2 grouped TCRs into clusters, both for each participant individually and for the merged data sets that combined participants. In TCRdb, the immuneACCESS table is reduced to in-frame sequences with V and J assigned. These tables do not hold every clone; where another copy was compared, an unresolved V gene accounts for under half, and the others remain unexplained. V and J calls plus clone size are reproduced from that table; the DNA served to infer D and trimming. Within this sample are 35,000 to 55,000 clones, with about 89% of them counted one time only. About 1.8% of the sample is in the top ten clones.

The chain employs TRBV6-5 and TRBJ2-1; the D segment cannot be called with confidence. The receptor comes from an adult man with HIV who was CMV-seropositive. The sequencing here drew on CD4+ T cells sorted from PBMCs after roughly 18-hour stimulation, taken from a patient who received antiretroviral therapy. The sample's cell subset or site label is to be understood as: CD40L+CD69+ CD4 T cells responding to anti-CD3/anti-CD28 beads, representing the overall repertoire. In nucleotide form, the sequence is TGTGCCGTGTTCTGGGATTCCTACAATGAGCAGTTCTTC. Its translation is CAVFWDSYNEQFF.